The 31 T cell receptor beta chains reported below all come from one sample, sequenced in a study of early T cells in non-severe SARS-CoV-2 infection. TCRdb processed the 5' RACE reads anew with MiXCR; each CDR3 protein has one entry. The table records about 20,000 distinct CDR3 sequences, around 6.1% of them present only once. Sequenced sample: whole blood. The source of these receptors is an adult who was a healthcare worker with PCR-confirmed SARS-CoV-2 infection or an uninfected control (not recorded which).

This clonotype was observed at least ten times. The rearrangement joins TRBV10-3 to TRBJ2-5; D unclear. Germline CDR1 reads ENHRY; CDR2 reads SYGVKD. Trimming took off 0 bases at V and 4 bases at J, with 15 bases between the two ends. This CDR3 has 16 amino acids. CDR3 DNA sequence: TGTGCCATCAGTGAGTCCCTGGGCACCGGTGGAGAGACCCAGTACTTC. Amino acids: CAISESLGTGGETQYF.

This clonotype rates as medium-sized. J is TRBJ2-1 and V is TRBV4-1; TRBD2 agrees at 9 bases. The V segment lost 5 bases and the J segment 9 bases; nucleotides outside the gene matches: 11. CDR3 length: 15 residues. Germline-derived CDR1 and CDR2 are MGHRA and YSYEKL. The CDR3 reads CASSVGTSPMGEQFF. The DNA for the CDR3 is TGCGCCAGCAGCGTCGGGACTAGCCCCATGGGTGAGCAGTTCTTC.

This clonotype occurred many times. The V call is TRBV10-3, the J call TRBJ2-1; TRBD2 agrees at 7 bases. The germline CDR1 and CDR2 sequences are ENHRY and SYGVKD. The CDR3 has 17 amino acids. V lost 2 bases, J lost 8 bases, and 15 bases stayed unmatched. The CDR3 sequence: CAISEEGGDYFKDEQFF. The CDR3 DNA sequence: TGTGCCATCAGTGAGGAGGGTGGGGACTATTTTAAGGATGAGCAGTTCTTC.

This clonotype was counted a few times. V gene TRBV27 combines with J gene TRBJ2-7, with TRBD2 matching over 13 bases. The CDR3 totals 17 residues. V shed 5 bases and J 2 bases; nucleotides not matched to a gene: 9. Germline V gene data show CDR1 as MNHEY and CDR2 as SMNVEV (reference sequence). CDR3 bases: TGTGCCAGCAGTCCCCGGACTAGCGGGAGCTGGGCCTACGAGCAGTACTTC. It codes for CASSPRTSGSWAYEQYF.

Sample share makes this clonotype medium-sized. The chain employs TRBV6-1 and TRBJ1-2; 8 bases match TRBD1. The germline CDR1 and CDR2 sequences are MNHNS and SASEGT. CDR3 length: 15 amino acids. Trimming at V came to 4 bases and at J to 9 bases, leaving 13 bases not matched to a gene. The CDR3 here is CASSASRDRRERYTF. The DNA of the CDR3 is TGTGCCAGCAGTGCCTCCCGGGACAGGAGGGAGCGCTACACCTTC.

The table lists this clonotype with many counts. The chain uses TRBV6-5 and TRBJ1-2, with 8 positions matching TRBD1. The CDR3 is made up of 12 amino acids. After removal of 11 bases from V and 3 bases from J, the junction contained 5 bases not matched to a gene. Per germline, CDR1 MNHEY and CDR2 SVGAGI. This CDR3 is CAAQGGDYGYTF. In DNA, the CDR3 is TGTGCCGCACAGGGGGGAGACTATGGCTACACCTTC.

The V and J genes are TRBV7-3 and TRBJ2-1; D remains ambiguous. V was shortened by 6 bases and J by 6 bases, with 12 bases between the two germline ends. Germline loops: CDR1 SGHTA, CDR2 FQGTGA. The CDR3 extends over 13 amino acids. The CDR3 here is CASSQIPFNEQFF. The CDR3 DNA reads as TGTGCCAGCAGTCAAATACCTTTCAATGAGCAGTTCTTC.

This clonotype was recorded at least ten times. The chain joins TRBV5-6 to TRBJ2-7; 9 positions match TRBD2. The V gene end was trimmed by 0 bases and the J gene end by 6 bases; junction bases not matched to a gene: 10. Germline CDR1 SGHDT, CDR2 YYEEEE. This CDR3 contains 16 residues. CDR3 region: CASSLVGTSLSTEQYF. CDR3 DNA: TGTGCCAGCAGCTTGGTCGGGACTAGCTTAAGTACCGAGCAGTACTTC.

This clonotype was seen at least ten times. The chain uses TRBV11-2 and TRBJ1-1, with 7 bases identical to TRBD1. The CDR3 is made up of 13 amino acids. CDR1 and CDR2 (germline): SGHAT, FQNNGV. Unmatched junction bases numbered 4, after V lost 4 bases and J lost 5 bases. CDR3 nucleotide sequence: TGTGCCAGCAGCTCAGGGGGTGGGACTGAAGCTTTCTTT. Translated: CASSSGGGTEAFF. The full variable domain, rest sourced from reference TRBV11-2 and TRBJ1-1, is EAGVAQSPRYKIIEKRQSVAFWCNPISGHATLYWYQQILGQGPKLLIQFQNNGVVDDSQLPKDRFSAERLKGVDSTLKIQPAKLEDSAVYLCASSSGGGTEAFFGQGTRLTVV.

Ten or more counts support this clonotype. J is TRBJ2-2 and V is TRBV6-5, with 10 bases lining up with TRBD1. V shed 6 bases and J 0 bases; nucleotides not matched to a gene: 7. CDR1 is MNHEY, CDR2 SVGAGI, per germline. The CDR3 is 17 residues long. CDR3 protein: CASRRQGAIANTGELFF. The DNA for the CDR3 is TGTGCCAGCAGGCGACAGGGGGCTATAGCGAACACCGGGGAGCTGTTTTTT.

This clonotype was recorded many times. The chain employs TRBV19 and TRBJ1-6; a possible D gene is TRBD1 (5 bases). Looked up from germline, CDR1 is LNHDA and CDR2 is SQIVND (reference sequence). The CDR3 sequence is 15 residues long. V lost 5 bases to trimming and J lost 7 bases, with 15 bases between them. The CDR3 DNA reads TGTGCCAGTAGTGGCGTTCGAGGACAAAATTCACCCCTCCACTTT. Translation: CASSGVRGQNSPLHF.

CDR3: CASSLSAEEAFF. CDR3 sequence (DNA): TGTGCCAGCAGTTTAAGCGCGGAAGAAGCTTTCTTT. The chain is built from TRBV12-3 or TRBV12-4 and TRBJ1-1, with D uncertain. Trimming left V 2 bases short and J 8 bases short, with 9 bases between. CDR3 size: 12 residues.

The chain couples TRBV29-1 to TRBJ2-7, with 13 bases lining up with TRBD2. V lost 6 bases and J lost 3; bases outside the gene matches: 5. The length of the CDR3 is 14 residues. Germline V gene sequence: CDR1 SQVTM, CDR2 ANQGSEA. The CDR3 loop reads CSVLGLAGVYEQYF. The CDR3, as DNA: TGCAGCGTCCTAGGACTAGCGGGGGTCTACGAGCAGTACTTC.

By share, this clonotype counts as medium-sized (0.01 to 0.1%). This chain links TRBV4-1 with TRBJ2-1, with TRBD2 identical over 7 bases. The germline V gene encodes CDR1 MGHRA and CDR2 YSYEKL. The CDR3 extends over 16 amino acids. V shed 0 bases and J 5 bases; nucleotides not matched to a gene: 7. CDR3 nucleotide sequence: TGCGCCAGCAGCCAAGAAGCGGGATTCGGGCACAATGAGCAGTTCTTC. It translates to CASSQEAGFGHNEQFF.

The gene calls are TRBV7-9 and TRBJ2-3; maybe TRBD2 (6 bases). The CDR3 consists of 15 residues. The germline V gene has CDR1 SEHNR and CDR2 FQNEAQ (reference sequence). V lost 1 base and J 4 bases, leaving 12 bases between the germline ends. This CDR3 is CASSLVGSTADTQYF. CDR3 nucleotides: TGTGCCAGCAGCTTAGTCGGGAGTACAGCAGATACGCAGTATTTT.

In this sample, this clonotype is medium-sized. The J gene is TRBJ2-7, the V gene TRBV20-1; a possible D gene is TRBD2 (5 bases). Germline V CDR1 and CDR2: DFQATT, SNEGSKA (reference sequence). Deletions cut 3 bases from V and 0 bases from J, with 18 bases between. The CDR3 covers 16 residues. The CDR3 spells CSASDLSGWSSYEQYF. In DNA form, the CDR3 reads TGCAGTGCTAGCGATCTAAGCGGTTGGAGCTCCTACGAGCAGTACTTC.

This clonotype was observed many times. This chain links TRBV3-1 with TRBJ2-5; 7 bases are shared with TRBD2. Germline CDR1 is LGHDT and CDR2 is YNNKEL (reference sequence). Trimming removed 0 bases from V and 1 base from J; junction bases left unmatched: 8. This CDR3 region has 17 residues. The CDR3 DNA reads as TGTGCCAGCAGCCAAGATGGCCCTAGCGGCTCCCAAGAGACCCAGTACTTC. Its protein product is CASSQDGPSGSQETQYF.

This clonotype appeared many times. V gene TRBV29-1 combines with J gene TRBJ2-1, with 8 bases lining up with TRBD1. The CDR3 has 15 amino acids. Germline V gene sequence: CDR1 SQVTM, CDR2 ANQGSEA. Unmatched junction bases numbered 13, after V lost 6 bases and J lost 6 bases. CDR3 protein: CSVEARRQGINEQFF. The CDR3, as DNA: TGCAGCGTCGAGGCCCGCCGACAGGGGATCAATGAGCAGTTCTTC.

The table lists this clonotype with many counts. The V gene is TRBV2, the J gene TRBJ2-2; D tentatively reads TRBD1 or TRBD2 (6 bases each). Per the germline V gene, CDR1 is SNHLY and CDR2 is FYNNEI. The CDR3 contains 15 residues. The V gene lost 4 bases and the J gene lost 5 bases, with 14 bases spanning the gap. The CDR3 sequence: CASSVVRGGTGELFF. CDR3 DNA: TGTGCCAGCAGTGTTGTGAGAGGGGGGACCGGGGAGCTGTTTTTT.

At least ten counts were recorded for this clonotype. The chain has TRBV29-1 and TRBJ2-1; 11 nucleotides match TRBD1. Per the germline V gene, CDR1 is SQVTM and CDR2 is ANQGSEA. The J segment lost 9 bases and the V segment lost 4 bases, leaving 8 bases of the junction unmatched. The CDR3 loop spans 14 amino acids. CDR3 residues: CSVADRGPLGEQFF. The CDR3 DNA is TGCAGCGTTGCGGACAGGGGGCCCTTAGGTGAGCAGTTCTTC.

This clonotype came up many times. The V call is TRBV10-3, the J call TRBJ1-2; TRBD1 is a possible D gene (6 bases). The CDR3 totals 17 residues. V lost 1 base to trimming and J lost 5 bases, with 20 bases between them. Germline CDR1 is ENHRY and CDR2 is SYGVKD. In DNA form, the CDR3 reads TGTGCCATCAGTGAGTTATCGGAAGGGGGACAAGTATATGGCTACACCTTC. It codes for CAISELSEGGQVYGYTF.

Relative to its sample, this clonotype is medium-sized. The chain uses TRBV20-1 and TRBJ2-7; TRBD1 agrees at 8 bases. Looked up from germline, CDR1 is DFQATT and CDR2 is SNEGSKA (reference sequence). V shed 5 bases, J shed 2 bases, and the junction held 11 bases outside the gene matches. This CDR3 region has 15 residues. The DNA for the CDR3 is TGCAGTGCTCAAATCCAGGGGGCGCACCCCTACGAGCAGTACTTC. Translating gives CSAQIQGAHPYEQYF.

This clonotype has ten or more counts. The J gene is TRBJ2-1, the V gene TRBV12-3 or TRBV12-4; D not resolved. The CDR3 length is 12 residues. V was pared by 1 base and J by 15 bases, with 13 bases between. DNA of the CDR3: TGTGCCAGCAGTTTAGAAGAGAAAGTTCGGTTCTTC. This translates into CASSLEEKVRFF.

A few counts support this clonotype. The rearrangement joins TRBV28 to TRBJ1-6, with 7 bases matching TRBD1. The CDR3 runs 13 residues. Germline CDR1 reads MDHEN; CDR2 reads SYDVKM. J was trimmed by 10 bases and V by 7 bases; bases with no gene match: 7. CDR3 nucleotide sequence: TGTGCCAGCATAACAGGGGAGGGGTCACCCCTCCACTTT. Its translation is CASITGEGSPLHF.

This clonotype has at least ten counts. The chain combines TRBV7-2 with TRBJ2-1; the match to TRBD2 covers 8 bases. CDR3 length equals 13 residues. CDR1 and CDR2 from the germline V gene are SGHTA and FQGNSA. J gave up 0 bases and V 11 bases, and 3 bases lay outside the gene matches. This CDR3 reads CAEGTSSYNEQFF. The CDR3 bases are TGTGCCGAAGGGACTAGCTCCTACAATGAGCAGTTCTTC.

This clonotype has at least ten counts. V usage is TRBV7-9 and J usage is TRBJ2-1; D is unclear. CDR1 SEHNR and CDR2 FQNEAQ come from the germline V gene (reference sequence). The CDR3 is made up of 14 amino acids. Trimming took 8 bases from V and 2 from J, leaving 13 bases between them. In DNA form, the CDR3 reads TGTGCCAGCCGTGAAAAAATTACCTACAATGAGCAGTTCTTC. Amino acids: CASREKITYNEQFF.

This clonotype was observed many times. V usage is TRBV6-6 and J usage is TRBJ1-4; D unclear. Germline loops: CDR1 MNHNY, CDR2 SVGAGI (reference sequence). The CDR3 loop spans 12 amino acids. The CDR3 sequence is CATKWKNEKLFF. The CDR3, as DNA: TGTGCTACCAAGTGGAAAAATGAAAAACTGTTTTTT.

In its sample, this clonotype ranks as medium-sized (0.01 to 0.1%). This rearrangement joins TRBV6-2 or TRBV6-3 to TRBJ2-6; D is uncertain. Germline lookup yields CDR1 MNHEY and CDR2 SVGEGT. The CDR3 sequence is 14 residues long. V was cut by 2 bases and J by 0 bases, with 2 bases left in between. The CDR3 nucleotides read TGTGCCAGCAGTTACAGCTCTGGGGCCAACGTCCTGACTTTC. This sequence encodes CASSYSSGANVLTF.

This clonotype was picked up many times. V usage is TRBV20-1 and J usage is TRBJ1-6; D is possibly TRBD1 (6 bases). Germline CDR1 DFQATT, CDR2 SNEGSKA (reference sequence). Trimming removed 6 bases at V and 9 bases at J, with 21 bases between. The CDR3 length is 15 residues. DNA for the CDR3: TGCAGTGCCCGAGGAAGCAGGGGTCCTGGTTCACCCCTCCACTTT. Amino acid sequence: CSARGSRGPGSPLHF.

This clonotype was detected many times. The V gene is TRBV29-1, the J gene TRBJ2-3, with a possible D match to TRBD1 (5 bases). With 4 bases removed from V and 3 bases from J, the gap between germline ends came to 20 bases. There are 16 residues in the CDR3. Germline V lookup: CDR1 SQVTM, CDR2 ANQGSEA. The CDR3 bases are TGCAGCGTTGTGGGCCCGGGTTTGGGGCGTACAGATACGCAGTATTTT. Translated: CSVVGPGLGRTDTQYF.

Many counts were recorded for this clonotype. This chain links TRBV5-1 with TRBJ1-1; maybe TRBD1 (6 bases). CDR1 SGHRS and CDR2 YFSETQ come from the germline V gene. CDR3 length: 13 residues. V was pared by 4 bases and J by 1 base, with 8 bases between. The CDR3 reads CASSTGQNTEAFF. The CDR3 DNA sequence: TGCGCCAGCAGCACGGGACAGAACACTGAAGCTTTCTTT.